A selection of T cell receptor beta chains follows, all from one sample in a study of CXCR3-negative and CXCR3-positive naive CD8 T cells. Reanalyzing the 5' RACE reads, TCRdb keeps one entry per CDR3 protein, without DNA. This sample carries 130,000 to 150,000 distinct CDR3 sequences, with about 0.28% going to the ten biggest clones. Specimen: naive CXCR3+ CD8+ T cells from blood. These TCRs come from a human donor in good health. Some clones in this sample may be carry-over from other donors' samples. Both conserved end residues are part of each CDR3. Each record gives: J gene, V gene, CDR3 protein.

J gene: TRBJ2-5
V gene: TRBV5-1
CDR3 protein: CASSLVQGLVGKTQYF

J gene: TRBJ2-4
V gene: TRBV7-9
CDR3 protein: CASSSPGGARENIQYF

J gene: TRBJ2-1
V gene: TRBV4-2
CDR3 protein: CASSRPGTSAYNEQFF

J gene: TRBJ2-1
V gene: TRBV4-1
CDR3 protein: CASSQVLNAGEQFF

J gene: TRBJ2-7
V gene: TRBV11-2
CDR3 protein: CASSLAPLTYEQYF

J gene: TRBJ1-6
V gene: TRBV7-6
CDR3 protein: CASSLGQGYNSPLHF

J gene: TRBJ2-3
V gene: TRBV3-1
CDR3 protein: CASSQDRRPDTQYF

J gene: TRBJ2-7
V gene: TRBV28
CDR3 protein: CASSLLPELDEQYF

J gene: TRBJ1-2
V gene: TRBV7-9
CDR3 protein: CASSEGGDGDTF

J gene: TRBJ1-2
V gene: TRBV5-8
CDR3 protein: CASTMGGEANYGYTF

J gene: TRBJ1-1
V gene: TRBV12-3/TRBV12-4
CDR3 protein: CASSLALTEAFF

J gene: TRBJ1-1
V gene: TRBV23-1
CDR3 protein: CASSQGPTGTPLNTEAFF